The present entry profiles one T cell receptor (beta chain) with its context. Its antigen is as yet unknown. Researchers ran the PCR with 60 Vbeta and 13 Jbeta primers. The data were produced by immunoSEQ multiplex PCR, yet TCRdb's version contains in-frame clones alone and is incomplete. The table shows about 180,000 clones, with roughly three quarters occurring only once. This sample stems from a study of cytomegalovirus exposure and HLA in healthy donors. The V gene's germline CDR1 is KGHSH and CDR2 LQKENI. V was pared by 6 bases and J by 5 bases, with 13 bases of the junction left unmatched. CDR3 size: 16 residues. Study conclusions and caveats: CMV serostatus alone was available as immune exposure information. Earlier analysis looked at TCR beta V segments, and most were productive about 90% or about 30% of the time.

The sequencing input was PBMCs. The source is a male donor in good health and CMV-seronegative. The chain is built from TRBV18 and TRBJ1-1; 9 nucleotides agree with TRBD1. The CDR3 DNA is TGTGCCAGCTCCCCCGGGACAGGGTCCCTCGGAACTGAAGCTTTCTTT. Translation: CASSPGTGSLGTEAFF.